This T cell receptor beta chain came from a study of cytomegalovirus exposure and HLA in healthy donors. The CDR3 length is 14 residues. Trimming left V 7 bases short and J 0 bases short, with 11 bases between. Looked up from germline, CDR1 is SGHRS and CDR2 is YFSETQ. Study outcomes and limitations: A link between a missense DCLRE1C variant and TCR beta V- and J-gene trimming emerged from a later analysis. In a later analysis, the majority of CMV-associated beta chains seemingly showed HLA restriction.

The PCR was carried out with 60 Vbeta primers and 13 Jbeta primers. Some clones are missing from TCRdb's copy, which holds only in-frame ones; the method was immunoSEQ multiplex PCR. The sample table sets out about 65,000 clones. As for this clone: Its antigen is still unknown.

The chain couples TRBV5-1 to TRBJ2-1; D possibly corresponds to TRBD2 (6 bases). Sample: PBMCs. The sequence came from a boy aged 5 to 17 in good health and CMV-seronegative. The CDR3 sequence is CASAGGSSYNEQFF. The CDR3 region has the DNA TGCGCCAGCGCCGGGGGAAGCTCCTACAATGAGCAGTTCTTC.